These T cell receptor beta chains were read from a single sample in a study of regulatory T cells in long-lasting Graves disease. TCRdb itself ran the multiplex PCR reads through MiXCR, one entry per CDR3 protein. The sample has approximately 460,000 distinct CDR3 sequences; approximately 16% are singletons. A further study also used this sample, focusing on T cells in Graves' hyperthyroidism and ophthalmopathy.

Specimen: peripheral blood mononuclear cells (PBMCs), collected at new diagnosis, from a patient treated with antithyroid drugs. These receptors all stem from a woman in her twenties or thirties with Graves disease. CDR3s include the opening cysteine and the closing phenylalanine or tryptophan. The D gene is left open where the match is weak. Where a row states a size, it is once, few, many or the class of an expanded clone; other rows omit it.

D	size	V	J	DNA	CDR3
TRBD1	many	TRBV2	TRBJ1-1	TGTGCCGGAACAGGGGAAGGACTGGGGACTGAAGCTTTCTTT	CAGTGEGLGTEAFF
NA	few	TRBV2	TRBJ2-1	TGTGCCAGCAGAGATAACAATGAGCAGTTCTTC	CASRDNNEQFF
TRBD1	many	TRBV29-1	TRBJ1-1	TGCAGCGCGACAGGGATAGAAGCTTTCTTT	CSATGIEAFF
TRBD2	many	TRBV7-2	TRBJ2-3	TGTGCCAGCAGCTTAGCGAGGGGAAGCGGGAGGGCGACAGATACGCAGTATTTT	CASSLARGSGRATDTQYF
NA	many	TRBV20-1	TRBJ2-7	TGCAGTGCTGAAGCAACCGACGGCTTGAGCTCCTACGAGCAGTACTTC	CSAEATDGLSSYEQYF
NA	NA	TRBV19	TRBJ2-5	TGTGCCAGTAGTATAGGAGCCCAAGAGACCCAGTACTTC	CASSIGAQETQYF
TRBD2	many	TRBV3-1	TRBJ2-5	TGTGCCAGCAGCGCCAGGACTAGCGCGCCTCAAGAGACCCAGTACTTC	CASSARTSAPQETQYF
NA	many	TRBV11-3	TRBJ2-2	TGTGCCAGCAGTCCTTATTCTGGGGAGCTGTTTTTT	CASSPYSGELFF
TRBD1	NA	TRBV30	TRBJ2-3	TGTGCCGGACAACGGGACAGGAACACAGATACGCAGTATTTT	CAGQRDRNTDTQYF
NA	many	TRBV29-1	TRBJ2-3	TGCAGCGTTAGCCTCCTGAGCACAGATACGCAGTATTTT	CSVSLLSTDTQYF
NA	many	TRBV5-1	TRBJ1-2	TGCGCCAGTCGACCACCCGGGACGGGCAACTATGGCTACACCTTC	CASRPPGTGNYGYTF
TRBD2	few	TRBV20-1	TRBJ2-7	TGCAGTGCGTACAGCGGGAGCGTTTACGAGCAGTACTTC	CSAYSGSVYEQYF
TRBD2	many	TRBV2	TRBJ2-1	TGTGCCAGCAGTGAAACTAGCGGGCCCTACAATGAGCAGTTCTTC	CASSETSGPYNEQFF
NA	NA	TRBV11-2	TRBJ1-1	TGTGCCAGCAGCGGCAGAACCCAGGGGTTGGGGACTGAAGCTTTCTTT	CASSGRTQGLGTEAFF
NA	many	TRBV20-1	TRBJ1-3	TGCAGTGCTCACCCGGGACTCTACGGTAACACCATATATTTT	CSAHPGLYGNTIYF
NA	NA	TRBV25-1	TRBJ2-1	TGTGCCAGCAGTCCGGACTCCTCTTTTGAGCAGTTCTTC	CASSPDSSFEQFF
NA	many	TRBV27	TRBJ2-1	TGTGCCAGCACCTCACAGGGTCGGGGCAATGAGCAGTTCTTC	CASTSQGRGNEQFF
TRBD2	few	TRBV18	TRBJ2-1	TGTGCCAGCTCACCAACGCGGGAGGGTGTTCACAATGAGCAGTTCTTC	CASSPTREGVHNEQFF
TRBD2	few	TRBV20-1	TRBJ2-2	TGCAGTGCTAGAGATGAGCGGGAGGGGCGGGCCGGGGAGCTGTTTTTT	CSARDEREGRAGELFF
NA	many	TRBV15	TRBJ2-5	TGTGCCACCAGTCGGGGTTTTGAGACCCAGTACTTC	CATSRGFETQYF
NA	NA	TRBV6-9	TRBJ2-7	TGTGCCAGCAGTTACTCAACGGGAGTGGGGGAGCAGTACTTC	CASSYSTGVGEQYF
NA	many	TRBV15	TRBJ2-7	TGTGCCACCAGCAGAGAAGTCCGAGACACCTACGAGCAGTACTTC	CATSREVRDTYEQYF
NA	few	TRBV14	TRBJ2-7	TGTGCCAGCAGCCAAGGATCGTGGAGAGGTATCTACGAGCAGTACTTC	CASSQGSWRGIYEQYF
NA	many	TRBV12-3/TRBV12-4	TRBJ2-4	TGTGCCAGCAGTTTCGGGAGAAACATTCAGTACTTC	CASSFGRNIQYF
NA	few	TRBV12-3/TRBV12-4	TRBJ1-6	TGTGCCAGCAGTTTTGTTGGGGAGGGATCACCCCTCCACTTT	CASSFVGEGSPLHF
NA	many	TRBV20-1	TRBJ2-7	TGCAGTGTTAGGCCAACTCGAGGGTCCTACGAGCAGTACTTC	CSVRPTRGSYEQYF
NA	few	TRBV7-9	TRBJ2-5	TGTGCCAGCAGCTTATTTCGAGCCAAGTACCAAGAGACCCAGTACTTC	CASSLFRAKYQETQYF
TRBD1	many	TRBV7-9	TRBJ1-4	TGTACCAGCAGAGCCGGGACAGGGTATGAAAAACTGTTTTTT	CTSRAGTGYEKLFF
NA	many	TRBV20-1	TRBJ2-7	TGCAGTGCTAGCTCGGCGCGCTCCTACGAGCAGTACTTC	CSASSARSYEQYF
NA	many	TRBV20-1	TRBJ2-3	TGCAGTGGAGGGGCCGATACGCAGTATTTT	CSGGADTQYF
NA	few	TRBV10-3	TRBJ1-2	TGTGCCATCAGTGAAGTCCCCCTTAACTATGGCTACACCTTC	CAISEVPLNYGYTF
NA	NA	TRBV2	TRBJ2-6	TGTGCCAGCAGTGAGAGGACTGGGGCCAACGTCCTGACTTTC	CASSERTGANVLTF
TRBD2	many	TRBV18	TRBJ2-7	TGTGCCAGCTCGGAAGGCGGGACTAGCGTCGAGCAGTACTTC	CASSEGGTSVEQYF
NA	NA	TRBV6-2/TRBV6-3	TRBJ2-2	TGTGCCAGCAGTTACTCGAACAGGGTGGCCGGGGAGCTGTTTTTT	CASSYSNRVAGELFF
TRBD2	NA	TRBV2	TRBJ2-2	TGTGCCAGCAGGGCGACTAGCGGGAGTGTCTCCGGGGAGCTGTTTTTT	CASRATSGSVSGELFF
TRBD2	NA	TRBV9	TRBJ2-1	TGTGCCAGCAGCGTAGAACTAGCGGGATTACTGGGCGAGCAGTTCTTC	CASSVELAGLLGEQFF
TRBD2	few	TRBV13	TRBJ2-4	TGTGCCAGCAGCTTACCGACTAGCGGGAGGTCCAAAAACATTCAGTACTTC	CASSLPTSGRSKNIQYF
TRBD2	many	TRBV9	TRBJ2-3	TGTGCCAGCAGTTCCGGGACTAGTTGGGCGATAAGCACAGATACGCAGTATTTT	CASSSGTSWAISTDTQYF
TRBD2	once	TRBV7-9	TRBJ2-7	TGTGCCAGCAGCTCCGGACTAGCGGGAAACTCCTACGAGCAGTACTTC	CASSSGLAGNSYEQYF
NA	many	TRBV18	TRBJ2-5	TGTGCCAGCTCACCCGGGCCAGGAGAGGAAGAGACCCAGTACTTC	CASSPGPGEEETQYF
TRBD2	many	TRBV27	TRBJ2-1	TGTGCCAGCAGTTTATACGCGGGAGACAACAATGAGCAGTTCTTC	CASSLYAGDNNEQFF
NA	many	TRBV7-9	TRBJ2-5	TGTGCCAGCAGCTCACCCGGGACTTTAGAGACCCAGTACTTC	CASSSPGTLETQYF
NA	many	TRBV28	TRBJ1-5	TGTGCCAGCAGTTTGGGGGGGAGGAGCAATCAGCCCCAGCATTTT	CASSLGGRSNQPQHF
NA	many	TRBV12-3/TRBV12-4	TRBJ1-5	TGTGCCAGCAGTTTATCCATGCAGGGCCATCAGCCCCAGCATTTT	CASSLSMQGHQPQHF
TRBD2	NA	TRBV28	TRBJ2-1	TGTGCCAGCAGTTTCCTAGCGGGAGACTACAATGAGCAGTTCTTC	CASSFLAGDYNEQFF
NA	NA	TRBV9	TRBJ1-1	TGTGCCAGCAGCCCCCGTTCCGGGACAATGAACACTGAAGCTTTCTTT	CASSPRSGTMNTEAFF
NA	NA	TRBV20-1	TRBJ2-2	TGCAGTGCTAGTGGGGGGTCGGGAGACACCGGGGAGCCGTTTTTT	CSASGGSGDTGEPFF
NA	many	TRBV28	TRBJ2-7	TGTGCCAGCAGTTTGGGGCCGGCCGAGCAGTACTTC	CASSLGPAEQYF
NA	many	TRBV7-9	TRBJ2-2	TGTGCCAGCAGCCATACGGGGGACAACACCGGGGAGCTGTTTTTT	CASSHTGDNTGELFF
TRBD1	many	TRBV6-1	TRBJ2-2	TGTGCCAGCAGAGGTTCCGACAGGGAATCCGGGGAGCTGTTTTTT	CASRGSDRESGELFF
NA	NA	TRBV6-2/TRBV6-3	TRBJ2-1	TGTGCCAGCAGTTACGAGGACCGGAGTAACGATGAGCAGTTCTTC	CASSYEDRSNDEQFF
NA	once	TRBV7-8	TRBJ2-2	TGTGCCAGCAGCTTCTCACGAGTCACCGGGGAGCTGTTTTTT	CASSFSRVTGELFF
TRBD1	many	TRBV28	TRBJ1-2	TGTGCCAGCAGCTCTAGGAGATACAGGGGTGGCGGCTACACCTTC	CASSSRRYRGGGYTF
NA	many	TRBV7-2	TRBJ2-7	TGTGCCAGCAGCGAATTTTCCGAGCAGTACTTC	CASSEFSEQYF